The clone carrying this T cell receptor beta chain showed up just a few times. The antigen is unknown. Germline V gene sequence: CDR1 LNHDA, CDR2 SQIVND (reference sequence). The CDR3 has 14 residues. Deletions cut 3 bases from V and 6 bases from J, with 15 bases between. The source of the sample is a study of T cell repertoires in cytomegalovirus infection. Notes on the study in general: Dominating the ex vivo response were TCR beta clonotypes that were CMV-specific and HLA-C-restricted.

TCRdb reprocessed the reads via MiXCR and lists one record per CDR3 protein. The repertoire holds 45,000 to 75,000 distinct CDR3 sequences, with approximately 36% as singletons. The TCR comes from a human donor in good health (CMV status not recorded). Some clones in this sample may be carry-over from other donors' samples. The chain uses TRBV19 and TRBJ2-7, with TRBD2 as a possible D gene (7 bases). Sample: PBMCs, sequenced either directly or after in vitro stimulation (not recorded which). The CDR3 reads CASSIRGALREQYF. CDR3 sequence (DNA): TGTGCCAGTAGTATTCGGGGGGCTCTACGCGAGCAGTACTTC.